This T cell receptor (beta chain) was profiled in a study of early T cells in non-severe SARS-CoV-2 infection. Study at large: It was bulk RNA from unsorted whole blood that was sequenced, and the chains were unpaired. Whole-study findings and limits: Reliance on VDJdb matching favored anti-spike CD8 responses; private and CD4 specificities were missed.

cDNA molecules, individually, were tagged with unique molecular identifiers. TCRdb used MiXCR to reprocess the 5' RACE reads, holding one entry per CDR3 protein. The sample has tens of thousands of distinct CDR3 sequences; more than 4% are singletons. This clonotype was seen repeatedly, ten times or more. The target antigen is unknown. The V segment lost 5 bases and the J segment 5 bases; nucleotides outside the gene matches: 6. The CDR3 covers 14 residues. V is TRBV12-3 or TRBV12-4 and J is TRBJ2-1; 7 bases map to TRBD2. Material for sequencing was whole blood. The clonotype originates from an adult who was a healthcare worker with PCR-confirmed SARS-CoV-2 infection or an uninfected control (not recorded which). DNA for the CDR3: TGTGCCAGCAGTGGCTTCCTAGCGGACAATGAGCAGTTCTTC. It codes for CASSGFLADNEQFF.